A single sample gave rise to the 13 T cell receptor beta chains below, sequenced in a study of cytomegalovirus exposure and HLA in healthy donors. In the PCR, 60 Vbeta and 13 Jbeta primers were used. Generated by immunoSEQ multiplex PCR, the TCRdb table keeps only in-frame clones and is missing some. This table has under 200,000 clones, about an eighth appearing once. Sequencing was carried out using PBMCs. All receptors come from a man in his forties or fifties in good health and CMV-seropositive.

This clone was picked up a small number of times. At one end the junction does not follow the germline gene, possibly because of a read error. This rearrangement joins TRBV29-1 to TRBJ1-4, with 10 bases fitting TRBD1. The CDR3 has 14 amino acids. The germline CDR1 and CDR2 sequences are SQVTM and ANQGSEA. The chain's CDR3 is CSVKDRGRIEKLFF. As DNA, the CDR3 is TGCAGCGTTAAAGACAGGGGGCGAATTGAAAAACTGTTTTTT. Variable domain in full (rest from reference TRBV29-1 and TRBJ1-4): SAVISQKPSRDICQRGTSLTIQCQVDSQVTMMFWYRQQPGQSLTLIATANQGSEATYESGFVIDKFPISRPNLTFSTLTVSNMSPEDSSIYLCSVKDRGRIEKLFFGSGTQLSVL.

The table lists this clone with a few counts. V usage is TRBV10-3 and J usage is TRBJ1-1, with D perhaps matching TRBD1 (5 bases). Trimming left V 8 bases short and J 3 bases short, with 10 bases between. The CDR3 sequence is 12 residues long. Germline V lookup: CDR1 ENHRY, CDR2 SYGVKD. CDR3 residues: CAISGRDTEAFF. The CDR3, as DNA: TGTGCCATCTCGGGCAGGGACACTGAAGCTTTCTTT.

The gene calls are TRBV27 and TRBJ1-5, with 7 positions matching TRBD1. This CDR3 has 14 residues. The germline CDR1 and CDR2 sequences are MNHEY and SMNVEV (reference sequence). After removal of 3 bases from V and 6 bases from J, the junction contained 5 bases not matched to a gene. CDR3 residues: CASSFGQGGQPQHF. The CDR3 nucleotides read TGTGCCAGCAGTTTTGGTCAGGGGGGTCAGCCCCAGCATTTT.

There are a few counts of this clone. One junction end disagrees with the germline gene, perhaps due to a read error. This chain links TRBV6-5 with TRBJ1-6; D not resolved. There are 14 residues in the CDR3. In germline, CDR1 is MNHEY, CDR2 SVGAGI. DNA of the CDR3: TGTGCCACCAGTCCTAAAGGAGGTTCTTCACCCCTCCACTTT. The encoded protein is CATSPKGGSSPLHF.

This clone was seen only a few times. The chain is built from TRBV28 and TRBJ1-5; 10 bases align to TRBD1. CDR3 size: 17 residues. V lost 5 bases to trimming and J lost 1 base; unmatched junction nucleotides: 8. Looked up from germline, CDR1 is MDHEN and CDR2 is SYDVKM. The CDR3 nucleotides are TGTGCCAGCAGTCGACAGGGGGCGCGGGGGAGCAATCAGCCCCAGCATTTT. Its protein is CASSRQGARGSNQPQHF.

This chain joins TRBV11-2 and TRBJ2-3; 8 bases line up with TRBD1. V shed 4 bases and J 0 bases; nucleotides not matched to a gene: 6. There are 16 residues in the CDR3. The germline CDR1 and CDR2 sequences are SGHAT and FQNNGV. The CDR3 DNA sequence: TGTGCCAGCAGCTCATACCAGGGGGCGAGCACAGATACGCAGTATTTT. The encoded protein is CASSSYQGASTDTQYF.

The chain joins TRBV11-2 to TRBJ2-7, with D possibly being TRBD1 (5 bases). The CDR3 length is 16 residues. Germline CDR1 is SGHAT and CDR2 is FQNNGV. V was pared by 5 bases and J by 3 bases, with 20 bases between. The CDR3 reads CASSAQEQAYGYEQYF. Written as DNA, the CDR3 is TGTGCCAGCAGCGCCCAGGAACAGGCCTACGGCTACGAGCAGTACTTC.

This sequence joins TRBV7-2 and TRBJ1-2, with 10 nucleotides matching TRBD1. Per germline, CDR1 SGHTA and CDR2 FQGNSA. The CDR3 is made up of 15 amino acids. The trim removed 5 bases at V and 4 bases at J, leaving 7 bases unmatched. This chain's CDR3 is CASSMWGQGSYGYTF. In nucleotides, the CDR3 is TGTGCCAGCAGCATGTGGGGACAGGGGAGCTATGGCTACACCTTC.

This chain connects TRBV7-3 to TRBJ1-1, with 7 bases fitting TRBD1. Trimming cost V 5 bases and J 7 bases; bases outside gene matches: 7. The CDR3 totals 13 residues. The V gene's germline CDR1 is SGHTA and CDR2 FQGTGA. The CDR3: CASSADRTLEAFF. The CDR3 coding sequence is TGTGCCAGCAGCGCGGACAGGACGCTTGAAGCTTTCTTT. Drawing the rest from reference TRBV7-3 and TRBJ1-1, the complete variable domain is GAGVSQTPSNKVTEKGKYVELRCDPISGHTALYWYRQSLGQGPEFLIYFQGTGAADDSGLPNDRFFAVRPEGSVSTLKIQRTERGDSAVYLCASSADRTLEAFFGQGTRLTVV.

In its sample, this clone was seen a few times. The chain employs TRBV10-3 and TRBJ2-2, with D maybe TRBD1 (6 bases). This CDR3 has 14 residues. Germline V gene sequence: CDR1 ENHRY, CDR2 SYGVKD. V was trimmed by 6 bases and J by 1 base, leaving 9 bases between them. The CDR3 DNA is TGTGCCATCAGAGAGACAGGGAACACCGGGGAGCTGTTTTTT. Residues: CAIRETGNTGELFF.

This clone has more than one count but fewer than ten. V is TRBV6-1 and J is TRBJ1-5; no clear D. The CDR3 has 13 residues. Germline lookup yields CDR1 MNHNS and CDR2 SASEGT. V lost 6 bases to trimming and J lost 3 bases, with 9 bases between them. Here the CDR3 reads CASREGNNQPQHF. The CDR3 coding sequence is TGTGCCAGCAGGGAGGGAAACAATCAGCCCCAGCATTTT.

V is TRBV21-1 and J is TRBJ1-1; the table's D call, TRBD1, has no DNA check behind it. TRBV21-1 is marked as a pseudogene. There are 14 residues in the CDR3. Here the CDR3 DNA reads TGTGCCAGCAGCAGTTTAGACAGGAACACTGAAGCTTTCTTT. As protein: CASSSLDRNTEAFF.

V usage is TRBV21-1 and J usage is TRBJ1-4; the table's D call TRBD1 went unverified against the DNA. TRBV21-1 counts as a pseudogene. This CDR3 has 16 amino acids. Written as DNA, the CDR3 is TGTGCCAGCAGCTCAACAAGCACAGCTTTTAATGAAAAACTGTTTTTT. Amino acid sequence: CASSSTSTAFNEKLFF.